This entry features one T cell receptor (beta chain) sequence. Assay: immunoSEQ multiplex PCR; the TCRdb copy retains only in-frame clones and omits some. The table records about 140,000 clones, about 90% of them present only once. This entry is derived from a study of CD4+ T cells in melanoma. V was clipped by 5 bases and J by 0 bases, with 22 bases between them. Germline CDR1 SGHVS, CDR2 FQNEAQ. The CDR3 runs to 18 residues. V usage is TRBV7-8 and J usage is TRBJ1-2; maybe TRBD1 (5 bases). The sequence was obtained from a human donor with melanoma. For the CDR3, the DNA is TGTGCCAGCAGCAACCGCCCACGCGACAGACAGTCTAACTATGGCTACACCTTC. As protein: CASSNRPRDRQSNYGYTF.